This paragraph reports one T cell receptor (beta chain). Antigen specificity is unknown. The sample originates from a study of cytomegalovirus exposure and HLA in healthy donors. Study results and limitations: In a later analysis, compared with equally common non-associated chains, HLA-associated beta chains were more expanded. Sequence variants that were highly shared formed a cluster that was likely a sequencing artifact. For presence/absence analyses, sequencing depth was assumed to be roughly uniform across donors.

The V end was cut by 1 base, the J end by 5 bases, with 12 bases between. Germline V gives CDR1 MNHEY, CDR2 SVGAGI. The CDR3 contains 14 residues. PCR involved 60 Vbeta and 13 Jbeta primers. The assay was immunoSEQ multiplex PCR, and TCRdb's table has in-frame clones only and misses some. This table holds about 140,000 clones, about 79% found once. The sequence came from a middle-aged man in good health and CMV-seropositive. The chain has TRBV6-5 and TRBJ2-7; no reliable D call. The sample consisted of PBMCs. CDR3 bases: TGTGCCAGCAGTTACTTTGCCGAACGGGACGAGCAGTACTTC. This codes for CASSYFAERDEQYF.